What follows are 14 T cell receptor beta chains derived from one specimen sequenced in a study of T cells in Graves' hyperthyroidism and ophthalmopathy. RNA transcripts served as the template for amplifying TCR beta CDR3 regions. HTBI primers were used for first-round RT-PCR of the TCR CDR3. MiXCR, run by TCRdb on the multiplex PCR reads, gives a single entry per CDR3 protein. The sample yields 650,000 to 800,000 distinct CDR3 sequences, 40% to 55% seen once. Sequencing was performed on peripheral blood or thyroid tissue (not recorded which). These receptors came from an adult man with Graves' disease, either hyperthyroidism or ophthalmopathy (not recorded which).

About this clonotype: This may arise from a read error, as a much more abundant clone is one base away. The rearrangement joins TRBV24-1 to TRBJ1-1; no clear D. With 5 bases removed from V and 11 bases from J, the gap between germline ends came to 17 bases. CDR1 and CDR2 (germline): KGHDR, SFDVKD. This CDR3 has 13 amino acids. CDR3 DNA sequence: TGTGCCACCAGTGGCGGATCGGGATCCAGGGCTTTCTTT. Protein: CATSGGSGSRAFF.

The chain has TRBV7-3 and TRBJ2-2, with a weak D call TRBD1 (6 bases). Germline CDR1 SGHTA, CDR2 FQGTGA. V was cut by 2 bases and J by 3 bases, with 13 bases left in between. The CDR3 length is 16 residues. The CDR3 DNA sequence: TGTGCCAGCAGCTTATCGGGCAGGGGAGACACCGGGGAGCTGTTTTTT. Encoded protein: CASSLSGRGDTGELFF.

The chain couples TRBV12-3 or TRBV12-4 to TRBJ1-5; D is possibly TRBD1 (5 bases). This CDR3 is 15 amino acids long. The V end was cut by 11 bases, the J end by 7 bases, with 24 bases between. The CDR3 is CAWSRWRGGVQPQHF. The CDR3 DNA is TGTGCCTGGAGTCGTTGGAGGGGAGGCGTCCAGCCCCAGCATTTT.

Notes on this clonotype: A much larger clone differs from this one at a single base, so this may be a read error. The genes are TRBV10-3 and TRBJ1-5; 7 positions agree with TRBD1. The CDR3 runs to 14 residues. V was clipped by 8 bases and J by 2 bases; unmatched bases: 6. The germline V gene encodes CDR1 ENHRY and CDR2 SYGVKD. CDR3 amino acids: CAIEGGGGNQPQHF. CDR3 bases: TGTGCCATCGAGGGAGGGGGCGGCAATCAGCCCCAGCATTTT.

J is TRBJ1-5 and V is TRBV10-3; D gene unclear. Germline assignment: CDR1 ENHRY and CDR2 SYGVKD. The CDR3 consists of 13 residues. V lost 0 bases to trimming and J lost 6 bases, with 6 bases between them. For the CDR3, the DNA is TGTGCCATCAGTGAGTCGACGGCTCAGCCCCAGCATTTT. Translation: CAISESTAQPQHF.

This clonotype was observed once. The V call is TRBV15, the J call TRBJ1-5, with D possibly matching TRBD1 (5 bases). Germline V gene lookup returns CDR1 LNHNV and CDR2 YYDKDF (reference sequence). The V gene lost 4 bases and the J gene lost 2 bases, with 9 bases spanning the gap. This CDR3 contains 14 residues. The CDR3: CATSTRDGNQPQHF. The CDR3 nucleotides read TGTGCCACCAGCACCAGGGATGGCAATCAGCCCCAGCATTTT.

This clonotype was recorded at least ten times. The rearrangement joins TRBV12-3 or TRBV12-4 to TRBJ1-5, with D possibly being TRBD1 (5 bases). The CDR3 has 14 amino acids. Trimming removed 5 bases at V and 7 bases at J, with 15 bases between. The CDR3 DNA follows: TGTGCCAGCAGTCGCGAACAGGTGGACCAGCCCCAGCATTTT. It is translated as CASSREQVDQPQHF.

The chain joins TRBV20-1 to TRBJ2-7; TRBD1 is a possible D gene (6 bases). Germline CDR1 and CDR2: DFQATT and SNEGSKA (reference sequence). Trimming removed 4 bases at V and 0 bases at J, with 19 bases between. The CDR3 extends over 16 amino acids. The DNA for the CDR3 is TGCAGTGCTAACTCTTGGGGGCGATCCAGCTCCTACGAGCAGTACTTC. Translation gives CSANSWGRSSSYEQYF.

Concerning this clonotype: A much larger clone lies one base from this, so it may be a read error. The gene calls are TRBV12-3 or TRBV12-4 and TRBJ1-5; 7 bases are shared with TRBD1. This CDR3 comprises 13 residues. V lost 6 bases, J lost 7 bases, and 6 bases stayed unmatched. The CDR3 DNA reads as TGTGCCAGCAGGTCGACAGGGTTGCAGCCCCAGCATTTT. It codes for CASRSTGLQPQHF.

This rearrangement joins TRBV24-1 to TRBJ2-5; a weak D match, TRBD1 (6 bases). Germline CDR1 is KGHDR and CDR2 is SFDVKD. This CDR3 has 13 amino acids. V lost 4 bases to trimming and J lost 11 bases, with 16 bases between them. CDR3 bases: TGTGCCACCAGTGAAACAGGGAGAGGGAATCAGTACTTC. This sequence encodes CATSETGRGNQYF.

This clonotype has ten or more counts. The chain couples TRBV10-3 to TRBJ1-5; no reliable D call. The V and J ends lost 0 bases and 6 bases respectively, with 9 bases between them. The CDR3 extends over 14 amino acids. CDR1 is ENHRY and CDR2 is SYGVKD in the germline V gene. This CDR3 is CAISESRGGQPQHF. CDR3 in DNA: TGTGCCATCAGTGAGTCTCGGGGAGGTCAGCCCCAGCATTTT.

The V call is TRBV2, the J call TRBJ1-4; unclear D gene. Germline CDR1 and CDR2: SNHLY and FYNNEI. V was pared by 6 bases and J by 1 base, with 6 bases between. This CDR3 contains 13 residues. DNA of the CDR3: TGTGCCAGCAGAGGGCTAACTAATGAAAAACTGTTTTTT. Translated, it gives CASRGLTNEKLFF.

The rearrangement uses TRBV7-2 and TRBJ1-2; the D is unclear. V was pared by 5 bases and J by 7 bases, with 29 bases between. CDR1 is SGHTA and CDR2 is FQGNSA in the germline V gene. The CDR3 totals 18 residues. CDR3 DNA sequence: TGTGCCAGCAGCAAAACGCCGGATCTCATATTTAACTATGGTGGCTACACCTTC. Translation: CASSKTPDLIFNYGGYTF. Drawing the rest from reference TRBV7-2 and TRBJ1-2, the complete variable domain is GAGVSQSPSNKVTEKGKDVELRCDPISGHTALYWYRQSLGQGLEFLIYFQGNSAPDKSGLPSDRFSAERTGGSVSTLTIQRTQQEDSAVYLCASSKTPDLIFNYGGYTFGSGTRLTVV.

Concerning this clonotype itself: Lacking the conserved final phenylalanine or tryptophan, this CDR3 likely reflects a read error. The CDR3 bases are TGTGCCACCTCACAGGGAATGGTCTTAAACACTGAAGCTTTCCTT. Translated, it gives CATSQGMVLNTEAFL. The gene calls are TRBV7-6 and TRBJ1-1; tentative D call: TRBD1 (6 bases). V was pared by 10 bases and J by 2 bases, with 20 bases between. The CDR3 totals 15 residues. Germline values: CDR1 SGHVS, CDR2 FNYEAQ.